This is a list of T cell receptor beta chains from one sample in a study of beta chain features in type 1 diabetes. Assay: immunoSEQ multiplex PCR; the TCRdb copy retains only in-frame clones and omits some. The data contain some 160,000 clones, just over 9% of them singletons. Sequencing was done on a sample of central memory CD4+ T cells from blood. These receptors came from a woman under 30 in good health. Both conserved end residues are part of each CDR3. A D gene is named only where the DNA matches it firmly. Rows may omit the clone size; those that give it use once, few, many or a size class.

cdr3_nt cdr3_aa j_call d_call v_call clone_size
TGTGCCAGCAGTGGTTCAGGGAAGGATGGCTACACCTTC CASSGSGKDGYTF TRBJ1-2 - TRBV6-1 -
TGTGCCAGCAGCCCCGGGGGGGCCGGGGAGACCCAGTACTTC CASSPGGAGETQYF TRBJ2-5 TRBD2 TRBV7-2 once
TGCGCCAGCAGCCAAGGCGGCTCGCGGGGGGGCGTTGAGACCCAGTACTTC CASSQGGSRGGVETQYF TRBJ2-5 TRBD2 TRBV4-3 few
TGCGCCAGCAGCGGGCTAGCGGGAATCGTGAATGAGCAGTTCTTC CASSGLAGIVNEQFF TRBJ2-1 TRBD2 TRBV5-1 few
TGTGCCAGCTGCCGCAATGAGGGAGAGACCCAGTACTTC CASCRNEGETQYF TRBJ2-5 - TRBV7-9 few
TGTGCCAGCGGAGGACAGACCCAAGAGACCCAGTACTTC CASGGQTQETQYF TRBJ2-5 - TRBV7-2 -
TGCGCCAGCAGCTTGCGGGGGGGCGATGAGCAGTTCTTC CASSLRGGDEQFF TRBJ2-1 TRBD2 TRBV5-1 few
TGTGCCAGCAACCCGACAGCTTACGAGCAGTACTTC CASNPTAYEQYF TRBJ2-7 - TRBV7-8 -
TGTGCCATCCCGAATAGCGGTCTTAGCACAGATACGCAGTATTTT CAIPNSGLSTDTQYF TRBJ2-3 - TRBV9 few
TGTGCCAGCAGCAGCGGGTATGGCTACACCTTC CASSSGYGYTF TRBJ1-2 - TRBV6-5 few
TGTGCCAGCAGGCCACCGGGACAGGGAAAAGGGGGCTACACCTTC CASRPPGQGKGGYTF TRBJ1-2 TRBD1 TRBV25-1 few
TGTGCCAGCAGCCAGATGGGAAGGCGGGAGGACAATGAGCAGTTCTTC CASSQMGRREDNEQFF TRBJ2-1 TRBD2 TRBV4-2 many
TGTGCCAGCAGCGAACAGGGGGCTCCGTACTTC CASSEQGAPYF TRBJ2-5 TRBD1 TRBV7-2 many
TGTGCCAGCAGCCGTGACCACCCCGGGACAGATACGCAGTATTTT CASSRDHPGTDTQYF TRBJ2-3 - TRBV7-9 -
TGTGCCAGCTCACCAGGGGTGCAGGCGGGCCCCCAGCATTTT CASSPGVQAGPQHF TRBJ1-5 - TRBV18 -
TGTGCCAGCTCTAGGGACAGGAACACTGAAGCTTTCTTT CASSRDRNTEAFF TRBJ1-1 TRBD1 TRBV18 -
TGTGCCAGCAGCTCGGGACTAGCGACAGATACGCAGTATTTT CASSSGLATDTQYF TRBJ2-3 TRBD2 TRBV7-9 -
TGTGCCAGCAGCTTAGGATCTAGCGGGAGCGTTGATACGCAGTATTTT CASSLGSSGSVDTQYF TRBJ2-3 TRBD2 TRBV7-9 -